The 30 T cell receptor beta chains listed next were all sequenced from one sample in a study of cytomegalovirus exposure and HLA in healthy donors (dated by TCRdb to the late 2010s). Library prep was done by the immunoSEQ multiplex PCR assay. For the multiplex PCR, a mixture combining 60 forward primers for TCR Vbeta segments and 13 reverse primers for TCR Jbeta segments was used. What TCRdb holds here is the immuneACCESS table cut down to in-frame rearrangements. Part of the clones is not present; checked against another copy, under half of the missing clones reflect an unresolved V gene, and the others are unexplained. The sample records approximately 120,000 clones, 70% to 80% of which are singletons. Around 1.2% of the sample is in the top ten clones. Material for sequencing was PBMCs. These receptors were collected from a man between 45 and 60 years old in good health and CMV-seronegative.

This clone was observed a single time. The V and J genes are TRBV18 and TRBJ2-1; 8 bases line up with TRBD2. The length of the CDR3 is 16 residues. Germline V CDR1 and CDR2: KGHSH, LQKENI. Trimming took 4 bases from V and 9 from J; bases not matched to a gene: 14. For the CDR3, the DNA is TGTGCCAGCTCACTTTCCGGGACTAGGGGAACCAGTGAGCAGTTCTTC. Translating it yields CASSLSGTRGTSEQFF.

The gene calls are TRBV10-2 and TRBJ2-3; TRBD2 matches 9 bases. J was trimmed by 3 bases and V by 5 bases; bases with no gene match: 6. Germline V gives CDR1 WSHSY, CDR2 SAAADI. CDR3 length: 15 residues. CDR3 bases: TGCGCCAGCAGTAGTAGCGGGAGAGGGACAGATACGCAGTATTTT. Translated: CASSSSGRGTDTQYF.

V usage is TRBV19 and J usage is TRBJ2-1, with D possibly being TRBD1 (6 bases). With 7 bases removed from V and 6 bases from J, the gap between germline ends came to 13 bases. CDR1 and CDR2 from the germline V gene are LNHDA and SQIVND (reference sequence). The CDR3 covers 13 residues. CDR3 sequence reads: CASKRTGTNEQFF. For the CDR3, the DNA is TGTGCCAGTAAGCGCACAGGGACCAATGAGCAGTTCTTC.

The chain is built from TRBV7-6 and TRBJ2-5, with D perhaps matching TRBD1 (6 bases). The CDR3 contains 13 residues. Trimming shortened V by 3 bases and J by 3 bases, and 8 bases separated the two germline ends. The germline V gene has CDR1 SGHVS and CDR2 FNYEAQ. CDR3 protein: CASSLRTEETQYF. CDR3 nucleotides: TGTGCCAGCAGCTTGAGGACAGAAGAGACCCAGTACTTC.

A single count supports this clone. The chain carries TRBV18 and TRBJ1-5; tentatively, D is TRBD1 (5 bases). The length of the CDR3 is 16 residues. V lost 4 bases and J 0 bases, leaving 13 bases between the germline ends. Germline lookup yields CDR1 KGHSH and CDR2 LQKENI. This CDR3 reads CASSLPRGNSNQPQHF. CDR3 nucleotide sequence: TGTGCCAGCTCACTCCCCCGGGGGAATAGCAATCAGCCCCAGCATTTT.

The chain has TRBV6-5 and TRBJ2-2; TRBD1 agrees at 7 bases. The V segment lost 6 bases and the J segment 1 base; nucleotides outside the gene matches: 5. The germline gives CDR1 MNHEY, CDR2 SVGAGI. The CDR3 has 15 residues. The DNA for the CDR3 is TGTGCCAGCAGCAAGGCAGGGGGGAACACCGGGGAGCTGTTTTTT. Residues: CASSKAGGNTGELFF.

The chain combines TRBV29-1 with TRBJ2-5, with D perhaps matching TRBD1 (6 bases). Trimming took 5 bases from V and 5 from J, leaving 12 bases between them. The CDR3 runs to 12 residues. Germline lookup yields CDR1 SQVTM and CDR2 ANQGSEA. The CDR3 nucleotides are TGCAGCGTTAACAGGGATGGGGAGACCCAGTACTTC. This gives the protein CSVNRDGETQYF. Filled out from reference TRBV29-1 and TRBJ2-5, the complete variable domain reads SAVISQKPSRDICQRGTSLTIQCQVDSQVTMMFWYRQQPGQSLTLIATANQGSEATYESGFVIDKFPISRPNLTFSTLTVSNMSPEDSSIYLCSVNRDGETQYFGPGTRLLVL.

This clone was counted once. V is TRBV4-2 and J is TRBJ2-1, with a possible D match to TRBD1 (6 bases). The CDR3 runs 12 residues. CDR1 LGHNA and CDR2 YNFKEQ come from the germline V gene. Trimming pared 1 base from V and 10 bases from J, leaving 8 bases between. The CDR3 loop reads CASSQGGPEQFF. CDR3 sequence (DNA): TGTGCCAGCAGCCAAGGGGGGCCCGAGCAGTTCTTC.

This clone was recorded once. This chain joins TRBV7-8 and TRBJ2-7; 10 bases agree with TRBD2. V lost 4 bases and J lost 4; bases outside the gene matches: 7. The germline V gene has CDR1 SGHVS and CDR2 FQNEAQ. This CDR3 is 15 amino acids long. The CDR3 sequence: CASSSRRLAGYEQYF. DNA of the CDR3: TGTGCCAGCAGCTCCCGCCGACTAGCGGGTTACGAGCAGTACTTC.

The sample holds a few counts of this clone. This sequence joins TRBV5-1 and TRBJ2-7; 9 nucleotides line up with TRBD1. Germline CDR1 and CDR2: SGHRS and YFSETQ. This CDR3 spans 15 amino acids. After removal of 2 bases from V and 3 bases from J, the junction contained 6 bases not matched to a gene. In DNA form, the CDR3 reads TGCGCCAGCAGCTTCGGGACAGGGAGACGCTACGAGCAGTACTTC. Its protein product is CASSFGTGRRYEQYF.

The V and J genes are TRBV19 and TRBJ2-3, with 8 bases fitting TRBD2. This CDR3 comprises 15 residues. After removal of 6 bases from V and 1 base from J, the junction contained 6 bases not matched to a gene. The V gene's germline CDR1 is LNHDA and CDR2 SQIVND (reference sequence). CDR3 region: CASSLLAVGTDTQYF. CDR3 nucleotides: TGTGCCAGTAGCCTACTAGCGGTAGGCACAGATACGCAGTATTTT. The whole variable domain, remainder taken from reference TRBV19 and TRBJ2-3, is DGGITQSPKYLFRKEGQNVTLSCEQNLNHDAMYWYRQDPGQGLRLIYYSQIVNDFQKGDIAEGYSVSREKKESFPLTVTSAQKNPTAFYLCASSLLAVGTDTQYFGPGTRLTVL.

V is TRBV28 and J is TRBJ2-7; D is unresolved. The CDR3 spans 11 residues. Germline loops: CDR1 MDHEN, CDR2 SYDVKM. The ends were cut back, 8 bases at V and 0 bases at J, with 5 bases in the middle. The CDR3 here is CASDSSYEQYF. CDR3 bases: TGTGCCAGCGACTCCTCCTACGAGCAGTACTTC.

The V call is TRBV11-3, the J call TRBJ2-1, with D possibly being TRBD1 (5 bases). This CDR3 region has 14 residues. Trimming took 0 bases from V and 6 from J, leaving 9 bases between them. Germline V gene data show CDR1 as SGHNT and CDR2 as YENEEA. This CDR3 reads CASSLDRAGNEQFF. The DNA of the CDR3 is TGTGCCAGCAGCTTAGACAGGGCCGGCAATGAGCAGTTCTTC.

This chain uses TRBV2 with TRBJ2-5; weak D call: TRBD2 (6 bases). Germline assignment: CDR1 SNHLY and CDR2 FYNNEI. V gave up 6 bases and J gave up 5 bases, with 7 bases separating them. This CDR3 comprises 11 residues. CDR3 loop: CASREGETQYF. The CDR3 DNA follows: TGTGCCAGCAGGGAGGGGGAGACCCAGTACTTC. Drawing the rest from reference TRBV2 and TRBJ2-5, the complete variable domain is EPEVTQTPSHQVTQMGQEVILRCVPISNHLYFYWYRQILGQKVEFLVSFYNNEISEKSEIFDDQFSVERPDGSNFTLKIRSTKLEDSAMYFCASREGETQYFGPGTRLLVL.

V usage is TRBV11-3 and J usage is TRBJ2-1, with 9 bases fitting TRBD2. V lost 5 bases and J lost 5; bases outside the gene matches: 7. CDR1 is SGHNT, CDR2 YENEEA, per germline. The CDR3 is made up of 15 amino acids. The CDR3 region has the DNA TGTGCCAGCAGCCGCTCCACTAGCGGGCACAATGAGCAGTTCTTC. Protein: CASSRSTSGHNEQFF.

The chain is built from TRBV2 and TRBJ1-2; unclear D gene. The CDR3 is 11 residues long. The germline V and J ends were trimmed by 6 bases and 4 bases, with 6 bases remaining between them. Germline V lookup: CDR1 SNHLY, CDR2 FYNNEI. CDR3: CASSVLYGYTF. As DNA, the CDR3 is TGTGCCAGCAGCGTTCTCTATGGCTACACCTTC.

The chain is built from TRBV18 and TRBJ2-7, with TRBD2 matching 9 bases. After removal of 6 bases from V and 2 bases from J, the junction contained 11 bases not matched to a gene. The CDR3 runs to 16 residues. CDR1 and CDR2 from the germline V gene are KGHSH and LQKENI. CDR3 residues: CASSPTSGTSTYEQYF. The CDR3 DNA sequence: TGTGCCAGCTCTCCCACTTCGGGGACTAGCACCTACGAGCAGTACTTC.

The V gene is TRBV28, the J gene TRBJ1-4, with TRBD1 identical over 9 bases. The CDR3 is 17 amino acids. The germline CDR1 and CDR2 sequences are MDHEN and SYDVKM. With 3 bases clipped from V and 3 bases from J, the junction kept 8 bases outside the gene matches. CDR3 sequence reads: CASSFQGQGSSNEKLFF. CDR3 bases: TGTGCCAGCAGTTTTCAGGGACAGGGTAGTTCTAATGAAAAACTGTTTTTT.

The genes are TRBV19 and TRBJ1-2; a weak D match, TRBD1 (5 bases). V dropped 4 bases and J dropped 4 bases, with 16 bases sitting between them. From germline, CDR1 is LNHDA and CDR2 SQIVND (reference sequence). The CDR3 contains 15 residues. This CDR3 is CASSTTAPTRYGYTF. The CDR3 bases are TGTGCCAGTAGTACGACAGCTCCGACTCGCTATGGCTACACCTTC.

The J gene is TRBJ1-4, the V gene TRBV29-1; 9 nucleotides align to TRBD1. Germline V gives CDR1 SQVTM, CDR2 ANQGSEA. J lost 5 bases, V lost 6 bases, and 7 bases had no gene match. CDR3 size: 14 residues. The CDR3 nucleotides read TGCAGCGTCGGCACGGGGACAGGGAATGAAAAACTGTTTTTT. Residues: CSVGTGTGNEKLFF.

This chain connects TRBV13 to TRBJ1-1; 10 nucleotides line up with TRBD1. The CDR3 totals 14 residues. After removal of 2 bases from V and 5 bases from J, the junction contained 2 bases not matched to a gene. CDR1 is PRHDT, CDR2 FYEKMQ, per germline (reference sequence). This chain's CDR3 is CASSLPGQGTEAFF. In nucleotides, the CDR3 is TGTGCCAGCAGCTTACCGGGACAGGGGACTGAAGCTTTCTTT.

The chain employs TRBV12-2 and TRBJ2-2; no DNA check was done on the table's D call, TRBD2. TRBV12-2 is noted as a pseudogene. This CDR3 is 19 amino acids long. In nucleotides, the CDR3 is TGTGCAAGTCGCTTAGAATGGGTAGTAGGGGACTCGCGTACCGGGGAGCTGTTTTTT. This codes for CASRLEWVVGDSRTGELFF.

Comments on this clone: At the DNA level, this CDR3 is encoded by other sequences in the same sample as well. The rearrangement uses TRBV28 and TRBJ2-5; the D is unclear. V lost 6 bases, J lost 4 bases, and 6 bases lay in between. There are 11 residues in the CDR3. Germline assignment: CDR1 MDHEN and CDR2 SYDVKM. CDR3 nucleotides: TGTGCCAGCAGCCCGGGAGAGACCCAGTACTTC. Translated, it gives CASSPGETQYF. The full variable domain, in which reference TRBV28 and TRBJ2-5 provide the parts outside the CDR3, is DVKVTQSSRYLVKRTGEKVFLECVQDMDHENMFWYRQDPGLGLRLIYFSYDVKMKEKGDIPEGYSVSREKKERFSLILESASTNQTSMYLCASSPGETQYFGPGTRLLVL.

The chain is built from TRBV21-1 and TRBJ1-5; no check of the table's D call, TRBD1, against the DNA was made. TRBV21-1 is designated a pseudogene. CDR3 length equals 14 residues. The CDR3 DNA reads TGTGCCAGCGGAGGGGGACAGGGCAATCAGCCCCAGCATTTT. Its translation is CASGGGQGNQPQHF.

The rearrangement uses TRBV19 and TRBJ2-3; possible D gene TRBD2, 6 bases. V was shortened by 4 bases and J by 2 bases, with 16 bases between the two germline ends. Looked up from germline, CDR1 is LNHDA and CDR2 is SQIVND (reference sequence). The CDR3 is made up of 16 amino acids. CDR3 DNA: TGTGCCAGTAGTAAAGGCGGGGCACCCCACACAGATACGCAGTATTTT. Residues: CASSKGGAPHTDTQYF. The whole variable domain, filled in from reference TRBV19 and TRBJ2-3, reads DGGITQSPKYLFRKEGQNVTLSCEQNLNHDAMYWYRQDPGQGLRLIYYSQIVNDFQKGDIAEGYSVSREKKESFPLTVTSAQKNPTAFYLCASSKGGAPHTDTQYFGPGTRLTVL.

The CDR3 DNA follows: TGTGCCAGCTCACTCAGCGGGGGGAACACTGAAGCTTTCTTT. Its protein product is CASSLSGGNTEAFF. The chain is built from TRBV18 and TRBJ1-1, with D maybe TRBD1 (5 bases). Trimming stripped 4 bases from V and 1 base from J, with 10 bases between. CDR3 length equals 14 residues. CDR1 and CDR2 (germline): KGHSH, LQKENI.

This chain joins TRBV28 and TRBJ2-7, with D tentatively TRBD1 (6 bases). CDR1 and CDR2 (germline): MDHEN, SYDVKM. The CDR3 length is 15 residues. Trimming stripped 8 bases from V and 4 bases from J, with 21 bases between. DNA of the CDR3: TGTGCCAGCCCCCCCTCAGGGGAATCCACATACGAGCAGTACTTC. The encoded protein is CASPPSGESTYEQYF. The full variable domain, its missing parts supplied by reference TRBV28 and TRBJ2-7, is DVKVTQSSRYLVKRTGEKVFLECVQDMDHENMFWYRQDPGLGLRLIYFSYDVKMKEKGDIPEGYSVSREKKERFSLILESASTNQTSMYLCASPPSGESTYEQYFGPGTRLTVT.

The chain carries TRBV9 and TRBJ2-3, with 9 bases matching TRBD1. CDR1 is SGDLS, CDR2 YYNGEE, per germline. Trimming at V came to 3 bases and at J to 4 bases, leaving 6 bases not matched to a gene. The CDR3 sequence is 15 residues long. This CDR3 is CASSGYRGPADTQYF. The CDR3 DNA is TGTGCCAGCAGCGGATACAGGGGGCCAGCAGATACGCAGTATTTT.

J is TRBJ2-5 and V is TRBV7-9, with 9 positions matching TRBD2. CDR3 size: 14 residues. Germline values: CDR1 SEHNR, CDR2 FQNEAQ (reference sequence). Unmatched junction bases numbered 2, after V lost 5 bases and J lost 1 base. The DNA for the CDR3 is TGTGCCAGCAGCGAGACTAGCGGCCAAGAGACCCAGTACTTC. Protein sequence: CASSETSGQETQYF.

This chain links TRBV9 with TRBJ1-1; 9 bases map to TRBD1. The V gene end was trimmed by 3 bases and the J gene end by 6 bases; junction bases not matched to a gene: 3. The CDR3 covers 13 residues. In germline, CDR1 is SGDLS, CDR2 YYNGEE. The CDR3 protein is CASSGQGGAEAFF. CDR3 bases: TGTGCCAGCAGCGGACAGGGGGGTGCTGAAGCTTTCTTT.